This T cell receptor beta chain was sequenced for a study of PD-L1 blockade in urothelial cancer. In the study overall: Patients' atezolizumab regimen, 1,200 mg intravenously every 3 weeks, began in the mid-2010s. Male sex and bladder-origin urothelial cancer were recorded for about 85% of the roughly 30 patients.

CDR1 and CDR2 (germline): MNHEY, SMNVEV (reference sequence). J gave up 3 bases and V 11 bases, and 6 bases lay outside the gene matches. This CDR3 is built from 13 residues. Clones were read by immunoSEQ multiplex PCR, and TCRdb kept only the in-frame ones, dropping some. The data show about 110,000 clones, with around 85% seen just once and about 2.4% held by the top ten. This TCR came from a middle-aged man with urothelial cancer. The rearrangement links TRBV27 to TRBJ2-1; TRBD2 matches 8 bases. Here the sequenced sample was PBMCs, taken around atezolizumab (anti-PD-L1) treatment. This CDR3 reads CAAGGTYYNEQFF. Here the CDR3 DNA reads TGTGCCGCGGGGGGAACATACTACAATGAGCAGTTCTTC.